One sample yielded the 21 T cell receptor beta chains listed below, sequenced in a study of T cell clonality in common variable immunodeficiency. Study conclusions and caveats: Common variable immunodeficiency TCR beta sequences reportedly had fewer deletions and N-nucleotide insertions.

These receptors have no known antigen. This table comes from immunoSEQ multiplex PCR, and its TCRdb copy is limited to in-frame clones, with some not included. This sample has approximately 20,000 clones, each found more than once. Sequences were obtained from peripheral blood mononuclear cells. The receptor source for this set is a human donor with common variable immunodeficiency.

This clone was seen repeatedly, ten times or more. Incomplete CDR3 DNA: TGTGCCAGCAGCCTACAGGGATTCTATGGC. This sequence encodes CASSLQGFYG. From start to end, the CDR3 is CASSLQGFYGYTF. V usage is TRBV7-2 and J usage is TRBJ1-2; tentatively, D is TRBD1 (6 bases). The read ends 3 residues shy of where the CDR3 ends; the end is completed using the germline J gene. Trimming stripped 5 bases from V and 4 bases from J, with 11 bases between. The CDR3 runs 13 residues. Germline lookup yields CDR1 SGHTA and CDR2 FQGNSA.

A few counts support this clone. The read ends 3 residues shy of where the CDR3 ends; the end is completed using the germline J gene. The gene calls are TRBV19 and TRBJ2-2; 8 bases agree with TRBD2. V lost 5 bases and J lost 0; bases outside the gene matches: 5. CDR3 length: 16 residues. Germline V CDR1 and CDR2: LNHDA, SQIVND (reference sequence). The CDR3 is CASSFRAGANTGELFF. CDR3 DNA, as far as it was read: TGTGCCAGTAGTTTTCGAGCGGGAGCGAACACCGGGGAG.

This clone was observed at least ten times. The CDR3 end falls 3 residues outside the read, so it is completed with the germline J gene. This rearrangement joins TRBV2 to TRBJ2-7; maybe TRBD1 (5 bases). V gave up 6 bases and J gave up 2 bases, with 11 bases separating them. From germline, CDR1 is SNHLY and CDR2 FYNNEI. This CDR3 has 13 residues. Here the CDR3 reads CASSQIGAYEQYF. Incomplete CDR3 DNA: TGTGCCAGCAGCCAAATAGGGGCCTACGAG.

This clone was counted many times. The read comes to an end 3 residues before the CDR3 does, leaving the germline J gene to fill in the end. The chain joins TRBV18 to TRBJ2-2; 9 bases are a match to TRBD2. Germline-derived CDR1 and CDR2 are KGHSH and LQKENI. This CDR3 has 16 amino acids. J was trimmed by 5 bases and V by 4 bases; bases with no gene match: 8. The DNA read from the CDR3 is TGTGCCAGCTCACACGGGACAGCGGGAGGAACCGGGGAG. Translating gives CASSHGTAGGTGE. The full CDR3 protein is CASSHGTAGGTGELFF. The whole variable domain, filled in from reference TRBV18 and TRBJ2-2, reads NAGVMQNPRHLVRRRGQEARLRCSPMKGHSHVYWYRQLPEEGLKFMVYLQKENIIDESGMPKERFSAEFPKEGPSILRIQQVVRGDSAAYFCASSHGTAGGTGELFFGEGSRLTVL.

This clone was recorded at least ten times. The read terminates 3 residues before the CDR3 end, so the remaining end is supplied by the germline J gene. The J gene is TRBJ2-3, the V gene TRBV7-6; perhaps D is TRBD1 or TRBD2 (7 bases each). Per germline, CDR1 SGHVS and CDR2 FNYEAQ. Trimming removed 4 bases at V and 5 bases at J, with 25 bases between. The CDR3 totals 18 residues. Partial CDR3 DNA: TGTGCCAGCAGCTCCGAGGGGGCGGGAGCGCCTGGAGGAGATACG. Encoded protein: CASSSEGAGAPGGDT. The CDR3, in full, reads CASSSEGAGAPGGDTQYF.

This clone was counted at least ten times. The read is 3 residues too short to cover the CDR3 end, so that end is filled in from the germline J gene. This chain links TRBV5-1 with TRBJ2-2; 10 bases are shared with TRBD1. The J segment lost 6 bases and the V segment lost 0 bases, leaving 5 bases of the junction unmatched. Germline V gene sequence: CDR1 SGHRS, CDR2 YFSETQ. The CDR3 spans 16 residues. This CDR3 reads CASSLAGTGVAGELFF. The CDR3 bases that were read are TGCGCCAGCAGCTTGGCGGGGACAGGGGTAGCCGGGGAG.

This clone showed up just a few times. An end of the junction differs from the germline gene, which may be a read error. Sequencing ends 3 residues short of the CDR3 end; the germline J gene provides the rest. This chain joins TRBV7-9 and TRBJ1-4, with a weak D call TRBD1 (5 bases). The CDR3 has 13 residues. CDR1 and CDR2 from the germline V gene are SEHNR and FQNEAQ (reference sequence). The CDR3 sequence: CSSSLGQNEKLFF. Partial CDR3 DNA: TGTTCCAGCAGCTTAGGACAAAATGAAAAA.

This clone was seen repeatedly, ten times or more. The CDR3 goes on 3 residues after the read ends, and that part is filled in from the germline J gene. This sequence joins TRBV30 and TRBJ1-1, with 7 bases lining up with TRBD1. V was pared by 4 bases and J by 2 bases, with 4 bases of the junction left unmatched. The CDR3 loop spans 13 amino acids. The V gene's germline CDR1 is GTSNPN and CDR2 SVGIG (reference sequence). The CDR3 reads CAWTGTVNTEAFF. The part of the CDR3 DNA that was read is TGTGCCTGGACTGGGACAGTAAACACTGAA.

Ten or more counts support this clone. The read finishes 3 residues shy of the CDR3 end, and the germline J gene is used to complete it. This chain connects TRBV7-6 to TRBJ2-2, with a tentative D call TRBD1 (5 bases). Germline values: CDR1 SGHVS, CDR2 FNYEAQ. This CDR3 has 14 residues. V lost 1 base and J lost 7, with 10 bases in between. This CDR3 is CASSLGRADGELFF. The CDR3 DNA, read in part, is TGTGCCAGCAGCTTAGGCAGGGCGGACGGGGAG. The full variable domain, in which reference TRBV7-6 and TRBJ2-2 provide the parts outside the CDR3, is GAGVSQSPRYKVTKRGQDVALRCDPISGHVSLYWYRQALGQGPEFLTYFNYEAQQDKSGLPNDRFSAERPEGSISTLTIQRTEQRDSAMYRCASSLGRADGELFFGEGSRLTVL.

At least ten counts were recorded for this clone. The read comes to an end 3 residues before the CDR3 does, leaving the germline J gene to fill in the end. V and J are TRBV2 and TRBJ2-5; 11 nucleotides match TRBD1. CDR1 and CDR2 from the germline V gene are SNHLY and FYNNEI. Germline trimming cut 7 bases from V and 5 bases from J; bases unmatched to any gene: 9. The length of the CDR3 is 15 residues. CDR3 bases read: TGTGCCAGCAAAGGACAGGGGGCAAACAAGGAGACC. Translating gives CASKGQGANKET. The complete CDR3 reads CASKGQGANKETQYF.

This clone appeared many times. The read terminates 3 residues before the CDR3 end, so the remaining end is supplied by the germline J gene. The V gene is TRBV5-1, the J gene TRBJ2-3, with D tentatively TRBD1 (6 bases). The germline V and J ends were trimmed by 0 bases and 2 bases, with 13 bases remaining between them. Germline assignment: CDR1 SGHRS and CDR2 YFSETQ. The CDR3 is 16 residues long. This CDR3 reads CASSLGAGADTDTQYF. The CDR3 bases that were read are TGCGCCAGCAGCTTGGGGGCAGGGGCGGACACAGATACG.

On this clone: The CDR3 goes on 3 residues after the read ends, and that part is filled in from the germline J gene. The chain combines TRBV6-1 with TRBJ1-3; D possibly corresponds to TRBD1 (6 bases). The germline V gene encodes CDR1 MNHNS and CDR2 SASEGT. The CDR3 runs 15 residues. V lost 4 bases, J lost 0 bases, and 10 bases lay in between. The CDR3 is CASSVGHNSGNTIYF. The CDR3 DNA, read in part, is TGTGCCAGCAGTGTGGGACACAACTCTGGAAACACC.

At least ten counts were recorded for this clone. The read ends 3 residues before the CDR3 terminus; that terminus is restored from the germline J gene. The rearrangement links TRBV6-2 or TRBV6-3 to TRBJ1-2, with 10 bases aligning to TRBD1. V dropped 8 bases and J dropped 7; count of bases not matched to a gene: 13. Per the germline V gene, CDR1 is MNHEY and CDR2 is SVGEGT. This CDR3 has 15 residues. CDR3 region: CASAPAATGGIGYTF. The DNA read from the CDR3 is TGTGCCAGCGCCCCGGCGGCGACAGGGGGCATTGGC.

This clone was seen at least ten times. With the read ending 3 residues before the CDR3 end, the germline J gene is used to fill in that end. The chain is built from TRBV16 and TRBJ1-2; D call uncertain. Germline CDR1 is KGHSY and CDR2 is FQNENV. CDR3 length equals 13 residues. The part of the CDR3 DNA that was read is TGTGCCAGCAGCCAAAAGGGTACCTGGGGC. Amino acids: CASSQKGTWG. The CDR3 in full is CASSQKGTWGYTF. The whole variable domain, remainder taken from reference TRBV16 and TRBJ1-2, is GEEVAQTPKHLVRGEGQKAKLYCAPIKGHSYVFWYQQVLKNEFKFLISFQNENVFDETGMPKERFSAKCLPNSPCSLEIQATKLEDSAVYFCASSQKGTWGYTFGSGTRLTVV.

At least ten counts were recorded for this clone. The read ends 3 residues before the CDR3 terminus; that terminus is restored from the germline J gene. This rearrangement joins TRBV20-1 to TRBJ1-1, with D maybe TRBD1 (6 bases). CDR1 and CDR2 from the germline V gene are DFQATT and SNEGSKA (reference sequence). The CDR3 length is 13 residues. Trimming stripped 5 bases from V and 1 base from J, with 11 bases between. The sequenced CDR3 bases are TGCAGTGCTCCCGAGACAGGGAACACTGAA. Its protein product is CSAPETGNTE. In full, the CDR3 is CSAPETGNTEAFF.

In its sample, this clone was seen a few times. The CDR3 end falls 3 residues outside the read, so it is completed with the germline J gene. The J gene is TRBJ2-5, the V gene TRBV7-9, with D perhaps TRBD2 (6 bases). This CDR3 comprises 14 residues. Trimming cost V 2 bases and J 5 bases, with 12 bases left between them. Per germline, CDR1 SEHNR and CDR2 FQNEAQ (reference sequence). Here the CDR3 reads CASSLLGAGETQYF. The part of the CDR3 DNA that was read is TGTGCCAGCAGCTTATTGGGAGCGGGCGAGACC.

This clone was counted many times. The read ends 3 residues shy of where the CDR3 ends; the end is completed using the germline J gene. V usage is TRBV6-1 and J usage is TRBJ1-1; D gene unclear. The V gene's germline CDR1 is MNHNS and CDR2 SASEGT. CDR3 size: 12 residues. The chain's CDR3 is CASSEEWKGAFF. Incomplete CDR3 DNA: TGTGCCAGCAGTGAAGAATGGAAGGGA.

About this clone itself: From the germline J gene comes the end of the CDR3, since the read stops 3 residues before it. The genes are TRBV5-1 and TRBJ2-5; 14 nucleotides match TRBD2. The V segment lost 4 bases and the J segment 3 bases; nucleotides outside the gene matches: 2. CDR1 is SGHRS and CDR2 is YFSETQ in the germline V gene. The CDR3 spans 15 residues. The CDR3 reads CASSPGLAGEETQYF. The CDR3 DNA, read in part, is TGCGCCAGCAGCCCGGGACTAGCGGGAGAAGAGACC.

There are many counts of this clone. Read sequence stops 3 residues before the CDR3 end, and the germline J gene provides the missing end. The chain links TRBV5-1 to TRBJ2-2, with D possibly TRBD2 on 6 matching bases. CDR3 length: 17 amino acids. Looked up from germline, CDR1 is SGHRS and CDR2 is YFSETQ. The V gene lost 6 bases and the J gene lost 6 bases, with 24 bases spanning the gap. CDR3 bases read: TGCGCCAGCACTATTTCGCTTAGCGGAGGCGGTCCCGGGGAG. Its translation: CASTISLSGGGPGE. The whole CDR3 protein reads CASTISLSGGGPGELFF. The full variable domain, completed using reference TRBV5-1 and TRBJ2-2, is KAGVTQTPRYLIKTRGQQVTLSCSPISGHRSVSWYQQTPGQGLQFLFEYFSETQRNKGNFPGRFSGRQFSNSRSEMNVSTLELGDSALYLCASTISLSGGGPGELFFGEGSRLTVL.

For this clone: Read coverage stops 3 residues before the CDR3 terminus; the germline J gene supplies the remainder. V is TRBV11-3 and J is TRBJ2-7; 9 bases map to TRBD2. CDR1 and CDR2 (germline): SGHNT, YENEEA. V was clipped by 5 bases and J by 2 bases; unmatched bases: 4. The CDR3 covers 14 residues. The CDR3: CASSPERGAYEQYF. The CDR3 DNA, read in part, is TGTGCCAGCAGCCCGGAGCGGGGGGCCTACGAG.

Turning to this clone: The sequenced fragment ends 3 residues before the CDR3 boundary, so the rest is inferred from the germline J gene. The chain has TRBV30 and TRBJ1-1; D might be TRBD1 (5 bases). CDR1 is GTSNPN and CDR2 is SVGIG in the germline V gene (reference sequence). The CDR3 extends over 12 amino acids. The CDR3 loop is CAWGPRGWRAFF. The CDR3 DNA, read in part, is TGTGCCTGGGGTCCGAGGGGCTGGAGA.